The clone carrying this T cell receptor (beta chain) showed up just a few times. The data are from a study of blood T cell repertoires in COVID-19. Study in general: Sample material is recorded as cDNA or gDNA derived from T cells, B-cell-depleted T cells, or PBMCs.

Repertoires were generated with immunoSEQ multiplex PCR, while TCRdb's copy carries only in-frame clones and drops some. The table has approximately 87,000 clones, roughly 80% seen once. This CDR3 contains 14 residues. CDR1 is GTSNPN, CDR2 SVGIG, per germline (reference sequence). V gave up 0 bases and J gave up 5 bases, with 13 bases separating them. The TCR was taken from a woman of 80 years or more with acute or convalescent COVID-19. Material for sequencing was peripheral blood. The chain recombines TRBV30 with TRBJ1-2; D uncertain. Written as DNA, the CDR3 is TGTGCCTGGAGTGTGGAGCCCCGAGTATATGGCTACACCTTC. It encodes CAWSVEPRVYGYTF.